This T cell receptor (beta chain) derives from a study of T cell responses to AZD1222 COVID-19 vaccine. Study in general: Second-dose timings of about 4 or about 12 weeks were pooled. Study-wide findings and caveats: Within unmutated variant regions lay the reported targets of nearly half of spike-specific TCRs. Vaccine-associated CD4 TCRs spanned spike, dominant at 160-218 and 743-854. Spike-specific TCR breadth and depth were elevated following two AZD1222 doses.

Points on this clone: Its cognate antigen is unknown.

Profiling relied on immunoSEQ multiplex PCR, and the TCRdb table lists in-frame clones only, not all of them. The profile shows under 95,000 clones, 90% of them singletons. Germline CDR1 is LGHDT and CDR2 is YNNKEL (reference sequence). The CDR3 has 14 amino acids. The V end lost 3 bases, the J end lost 0 bases, and 6 bases lay between the germline ends. This chain uses TRBV3-1 (or the pseudogene TRBV3-2) with TRBJ2-1; no clear D. The TCR was taken from an adult in good health. The specimen comprised peripheral blood, sampled on day 0 of AZD1222 vaccination. The CDR3 coding sequence is TGTGCCAGCAGCCACAAAGCCTCCTACAATGAGCAGTTCTTC. This gives the protein CASSHKASYNEQFF.